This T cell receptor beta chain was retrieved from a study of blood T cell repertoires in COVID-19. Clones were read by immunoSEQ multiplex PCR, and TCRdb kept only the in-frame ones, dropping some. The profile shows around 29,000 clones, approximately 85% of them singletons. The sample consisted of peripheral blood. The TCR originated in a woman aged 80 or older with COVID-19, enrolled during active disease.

CDR3 nucleotides: TGTGCCAGCAGTTACTCTCCAGGGTGGAATCAGCCCCAGCATTTT. Protein product: CASSYSPGWNQPQHF. The chain is built from TRBV6-2 or TRBV6-3 and TRBJ1-5; D is perhaps TRBD1 (5 bases). Looked up from germline, CDR1 is MNHEY and CDR2 is SVGEGT. CDR3 length: 15 amino acids. V was shortened by 0 bases and J by 4 bases, with 10 bases between the two germline ends.